A single sample is the source of the 3 T cell receptor beta chains below, sequenced in a study of blood T cells in healthy people across ages. It was with a sample-barcoded 5' primer and a J-beta primer mix that a second PCR of roughly 6 to 12 cycles was run. TCRdb recomputed calls from the 5' RACE reads with MiXCR, one row per CDR3 protein. The data show 1.4 million to 1.5 million distinct CDR3 sequences, 42% seen once. Material for sequencing was blood. These receptors all come from a woman younger than 30 in good health.

This clonotype was seen many times. V is TRBV6-8 and J is TRBJ2-3, with D unclear. V gave up 5 bases and J gave up 2 bases, with 11 bases separating them. Germline V gene sequence: CDR1 MNHGY, CDR2 SAAAGT. The CDR3 loop spans 14 amino acids. CDR3 coding DNA: TGTGCCAGCAGTCCCCGTGACAACACAGATACGCAGTATTTT. Protein: CASSPRDNTDTQYF.

V and J are TRBV6-5 and TRBJ1-2; 8 bases are shared with TRBD1. This CDR3 comprises 13 residues. Trimming cost V 8 bases and J 11 bases; bases outside gene matches: 13. Germline values: CDR1 MNHEY, CDR2 SVGAGI. The CDR3 DNA is TGTGCCAGCGGCTCCCCACAGGGGGTTGGGTACACCTTC. Translating it yields CASGSPQGVGYTF.

V and J are TRBV4-1 and TRBJ2-7, with TRBD1 matching over 11 bases. The CDR3 loop spans 14 amino acids. The germline CDR1 and CDR2 sequences are MGHRA and YSYEKL. The trim removed 2 bases at V and 10 bases at J, leaving 7 bases unmatched. Here the CDR3 DNA reads TGCGCCAGCAGCCAAACCGGGACAGGGGGAACCCAGTACTTC. Translated, it gives CASSQTGTGGTQYF.